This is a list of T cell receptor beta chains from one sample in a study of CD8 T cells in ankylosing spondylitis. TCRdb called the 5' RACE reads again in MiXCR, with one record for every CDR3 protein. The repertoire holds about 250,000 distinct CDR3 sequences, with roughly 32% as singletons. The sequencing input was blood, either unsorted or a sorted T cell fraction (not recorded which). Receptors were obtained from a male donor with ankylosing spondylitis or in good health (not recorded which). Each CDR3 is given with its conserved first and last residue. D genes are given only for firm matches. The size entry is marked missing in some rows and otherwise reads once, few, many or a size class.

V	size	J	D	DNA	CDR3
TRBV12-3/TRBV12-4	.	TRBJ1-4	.	TGTGCCAGCAGCTCGGGCGAAGCGCTTGGAAAACTGTTTTTT	CASSSGEALGKLFF
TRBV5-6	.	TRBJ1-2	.	TGTGCCAGCAGCATCCGACAGACCCATGGGTATGGCTACACCTTC	CASSIRQTHGYGYTF
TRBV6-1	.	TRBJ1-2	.	TGTGCCAGCAGTGAAGTGGGGACGGAGGATGGCTACACCTTC	CASSEVGTEDGYTF
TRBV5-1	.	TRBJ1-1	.	TGCGCCAGCAGCCCGGACCCCACTGAAGCTTTCTTT	CASSPDPTEAFF
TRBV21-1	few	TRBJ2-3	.	TGTGCCAGCAGGGACTATCGGGAGACAGATACGCAGTATTTT	CASRDYRETDTQYF
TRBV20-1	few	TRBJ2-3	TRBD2	TGCAGTGCTTCCGGACTAGCGGGGACTAGCACAGATACGCAGTATTTT	CSASGLAGTSTDTQYF
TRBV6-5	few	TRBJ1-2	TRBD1	TGTGCCAGCAGTTACTCGAAGCCAGGGGGCTTATATGGCTACACCTTC	CASSYSKPGGLYGYTF
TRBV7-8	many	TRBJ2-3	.	TGTGCCAGCAGCTCCTTCACAGATACGCAGTATTTT	CASSSFTDTQYF
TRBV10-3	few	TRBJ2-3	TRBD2	TGTGCCATCAGTGACCGGGGGGGCAATCCAGATACGCAGTATTTT	CAISDRGGNPDTQYF
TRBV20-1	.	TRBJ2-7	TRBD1	TGCAGTGCCGATGTAGGGGGACAGTCCTACGAGCAGTACTTC	CSADVGGQSYEQYF
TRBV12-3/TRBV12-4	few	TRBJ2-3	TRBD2	TGTGCCAGCAGGAGGACTAGCGGGCCGAGCACAGATACGCAGTATTTT	CASRRTSGPSTDTQYF
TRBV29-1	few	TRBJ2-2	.	TGCAGCGTAACAGAGAGGAGTACCGGGGAGCTGTTTTTT	CSVTERSTGELFF
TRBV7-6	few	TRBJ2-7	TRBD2	TGTGCCAGCAGCTTAGACCTAGGGACTAGCGGGGGCCACTCCTACGAGCAGTACTTC	CASSLDLGTSGGHSYEQYF
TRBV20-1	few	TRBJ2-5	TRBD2	TGCAGTGCTAGTCCCATCGGACTAGCGGGACCCCAAGAGACCCAGTACTTC	CSASPIGLAGPQETQYF
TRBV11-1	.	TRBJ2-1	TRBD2	TGTGCCAGCAGCTTAGGTGGACTAGCGGGGGGTCCCTCCTACAATGAGCAGTTCTTC	CASSLGGLAGGPSYNEQFF
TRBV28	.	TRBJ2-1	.	TGTGCCAGCAGTTTTTCCTTAGCCTGGGAGCAGTTCTTC	CASSFSLAWEQFF
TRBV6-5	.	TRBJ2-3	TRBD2	TGTGCCAGCAGTTACGCGGGGGGCCGAGATACGCAGTATTTT	CASSYAGGRDTQYF
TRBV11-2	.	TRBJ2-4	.	TGTGCCAGCAGCGACGGTTTTAGACGAAACATTCAGTACTTC	CASSDGFRRNIQYF
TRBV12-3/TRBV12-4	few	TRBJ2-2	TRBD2	TGTGCCAGCAGCTCAGGGACTAGCTTCGGGGAGCTGTTTTTT	CASSSGTSFGELFF
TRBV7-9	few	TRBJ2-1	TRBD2	TGTGCCAGCAGCGACCCCAGCGGGGGGGCCTACAATGAGCAGTTCTTC	CASSDPSGGAYNEQFF
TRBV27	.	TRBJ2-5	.	TGTGCCAGCAATGTCGTGGGCCCCACGGGGACCCAGTACTTC	CASNVVGPTGTQYF
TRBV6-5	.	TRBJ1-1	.	TGTGCCAGCAGTTACGGGACGTTGGCTTTCTTT	CASSYGTLAFF
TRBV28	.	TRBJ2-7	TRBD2	TGTGCCAGCAGTTTAAGCGGGGGGGCGTGGGAGCAGTACTTC	CASSLSGGAWEQYF
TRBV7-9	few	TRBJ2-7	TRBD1	TGTGCCAGCAGCTCCGTACAGGGGGCCGCCTACGAGCAGTACTTC	CASSSVQGAAYEQYF
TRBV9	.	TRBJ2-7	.	TGTGCCAGCAGCAGGGGGGGGGCCTACGAGCAGTACTTC	CASSRGGAYEQYF
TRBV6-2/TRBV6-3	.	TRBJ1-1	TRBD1	TGTGCCAGCAGCTACGCCCGGACAGGGGGATTCACTGAAGCTTTCTTT	CASSYARTGGFTEAFF
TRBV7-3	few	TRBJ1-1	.	TGTGCCAGCAGCTCGACCAGGGTTACTGAAGCTTTCTTT	CASSSTRVTEAFF
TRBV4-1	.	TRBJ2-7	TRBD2	TGCGCCAGCGGATCCTTTCTAGCGGGGGGTACCTACGAGCAGTACTTC	CASGSFLAGGTYEQYF
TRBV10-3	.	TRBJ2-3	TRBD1	TGTGCCATCAGTGACGACAGGGCAAGCACAGATACGCAGTATTTT	CAISDDRASTDTQYF
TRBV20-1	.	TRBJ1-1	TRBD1	TGCAGTGCTATCGTAGGACAGGGTCTCGAAGCTTTCTTT	CSAIVGQGLEAFF
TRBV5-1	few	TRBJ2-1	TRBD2	TGCGCCAGCAGCCGAAGCGGGGGTAACAATGAGCAGTTCTTC	CASSRSGGNNEQFF
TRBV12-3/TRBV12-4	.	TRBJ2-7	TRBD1	TGTGCCAGCACCTGGACAGGGGCCTACGAGCTGTACTTC	CASTWTGAYELYF